The 11 T cell receptor beta chains reported below all come from one sample, sequenced in a study of T cells after yellow fever vaccination. TCRdb fed the 5' RACE reads into MiXCR, producing one record per CDR3 protein. There are some 220,000 distinct CDR3 sequences in the sample; more than 3% occur only once, and roughly 3.2% lies in the top ten. The source was CD4+ T cells sorted from PBMCs, collected 10 days after the yellow fever booster vaccination. These receptors originate from a man aged 18 to 35 who received the YFV17D yellow fever vaccine.

There are a few counts of this clonotype. The V and J genes are TRBV2 and TRBJ1-5; the D is unclear. This CDR3 region has 13 residues. V lost 3 bases and J lost 7, with 10 bases in between. Germline lookup yields CDR1 SNHLY and CDR2 FYNNEI. The CDR3 spells CASSDEARQPQHF. In DNA form, the CDR3 reads TGTGCCAGCAGTGATGAGGCGCGCCAGCCCCAGCATTTT.

The chain combines TRBV7-2 with TRBJ1-5; D is undetermined. V lost 5 bases and J 4 bases, leaving 12 bases between the germline ends. CDR1 and CDR2 (germline): SGHTA, FQGNSA. The CDR3 contains 14 residues. Here the CDR3 reads CASSATDANQPQHF. CDR3 bases: TGTGCCAGCAGCGCCACGGATGCGAATCAGCCCCAGCATTTT.

This clonotype has just a few counts. The chain combines TRBV4-3 with TRBJ1-1; TRBD1 might be the D (5 bases). The V end lost 2 bases, the J end lost 1 base, and 14 bases lay between the germline ends. The CDR3 loop spans 16 amino acids. Germline assignment: CDR1 LGHNA and CDR2 YSLEER. The CDR3 bases are TGCGCCAGCAGCCAAATTCAGACAGACAAGAACACTGAAGCTTTCTTT. It yields the protein CASSQIQTDKNTEAFF.

This clonotype turned up a few times. The chain combines TRBV19 with TRBJ2-7, with 7 bases fitting TRBD1. V dropped 6 bases and J dropped 4; count of bases not matched to a gene: 6. Germline-derived CDR1 and CDR2 are LNHDA and SQIVND (reference sequence). The CDR3 consists of 13 residues. DNA for the CDR3: TGTGCCAGTAGCAACAGGGGCGGATACGAGCAGTACTTC. Translating it yields CASSNRGGYEQYF. The complete variable domain, with remaining parts taken from reference TRBV19 and TRBJ2-7, reads DGGITQSPKYLFRKEGQNVTLSCEQNLNHDAMYWYRQDPGQGLRLIYYSQIVNDFQKGDIAEGYSVSREKKESFPLTVTSAQKNPTAFYLCASSNRGGYEQYFGPGTRLTVT.

This clonotype was recorded many times. This chain joins TRBV30 and TRBJ2-7; tentatively, D is TRBD1 or TRBD2 (6 bases each). The germline CDR1 and CDR2 sequences are GTSNPN and SVGIG (reference sequence). V was pared by 2 bases and J by 5 bases, with 10 bases between. The CDR3 is 12 residues long. The CDR3 nucleotides read TGTGCCTGGAGTACCGGGGGCCACGAGCAGTACTTC. Translating it yields CAWSTGGHEQYF.

The sample holds many counts of this clonotype. The gene calls are TRBV5-1 and TRBJ2-5; 9 nucleotides line up with TRBD2. The ends lost 7 bases at V and 5 bases at J; junction bases unmatched: 9. This CDR3 contains 14 residues. Germline values: CDR1 SGHRS, CDR2 YFSETQ. Here the CDR3 DNA reads TGCGCCAGCTTCCGAGGGACTAGCAGGGAGACCCAGTACTTC. Its protein product is CASFRGTSRETQYF.

This clonotype was picked up many times. The chain employs TRBV2 and TRBJ1-2; D is possibly TRBD1 (6 bases). Germline V lookup: CDR1 SNHLY, CDR2 FYNNEI. This CDR3 is 12 amino acids long. V gave up 7 bases and J gave up 4 bases, with 10 bases separating them. The CDR3 DNA follows: TGTGCCAGCAATCAGGGGACCTATGGCTACACCTTC. Translation gives CASNQGTYGYTF.

This clonotype turned up a few times. J is TRBJ1-2 and V is TRBV10-3; the D gene is possibly TRBD1 (5 bases). Trimming took off 3 bases at V and 7 bases at J, with 12 bases between the two ends. Germline V gene sequence: CDR1 ENHRY, CDR2 SYGVKD. CDR3 size: 13 residues. The CDR3 reads CAISEWGEAGYTF. Here the CDR3 DNA reads TGTGCCATCAGTGAATGGGGGGAAGCTGGCTACACCTTC.

The sample holds many counts of this clonotype. V is TRBV12-3 or TRBV12-4 and J is TRBJ1-2; the D gene is possibly TRBD1 (6 bases). The CDR3 extends over 13 amino acids. V was clipped by 6 bases and J by 4 bases, with 12 bases between them. DNA of the CDR3: TGTGCCAGCAGGGATGGACAGAGCTATGGCTACACCTTC. Its translation is CASRDGQSYGYTF.

In its sample, this clonotype was seen once. A single base separates this from a much larger clone, so it may be a read error. V gene TRBV12-3 or TRBV12-4 combines with J gene TRBJ1-4, with 11 bases lining up with TRBD1. The CDR3 has 14 residues. The CDR3 reads CASTLDRGREELFF. The CDR3 DNA is TGTGCCAGCACCCTGGACAGGGGGCGTGAAGAACTGTTTTTT.

This clonotype has at least ten counts. J is TRBJ2-5 and V is TRBV4-3; D unclear. Germline V CDR1 and CDR2: LGHNA, YSLEER. V lost 0 bases, J lost 3 bases, and 8 bases lay in between. The CDR3 spans 14 residues. CDR3: CASSQDQNKETQYF. The CDR3 nucleotides read TGCGCCAGCAGCCAAGATCAGAACAAAGAGACCCAGTACTTC.